This TCR beta chain originates from a study of blood T cells in healthy people across ages. The CDR3 totals 14 residues. CDR1 and CDR2 from the germline V gene are SEHNR and FQNEAQ (reference sequence). V was cut by 1 base and J by 7 bases, with 13 bases left in between. The authors ran a second PCR of about 7 to 11 cycles using a sample-barcoded 5' primer and a J-beta primer mix. A single record per CDR3 protein comes from TCRdb applying MiXCR to the 5' RACE reads. The sample records about 1,000,000 distinct CDR3 sequences, roughly 45% being singletons. What was sequenced was blood. The J gene is TRBJ2-5, the V gene TRBV7-9; a weak D match, TRBD1 (5 bases). The TCR sequence derives from an older woman in good health. The chain's CDR3 is CASSLETASSTQYF. The CDR3 DNA follows: TGTGCCAGCAGCTTAGAGACAGCCTCCTCGACCCAGTACTTC.